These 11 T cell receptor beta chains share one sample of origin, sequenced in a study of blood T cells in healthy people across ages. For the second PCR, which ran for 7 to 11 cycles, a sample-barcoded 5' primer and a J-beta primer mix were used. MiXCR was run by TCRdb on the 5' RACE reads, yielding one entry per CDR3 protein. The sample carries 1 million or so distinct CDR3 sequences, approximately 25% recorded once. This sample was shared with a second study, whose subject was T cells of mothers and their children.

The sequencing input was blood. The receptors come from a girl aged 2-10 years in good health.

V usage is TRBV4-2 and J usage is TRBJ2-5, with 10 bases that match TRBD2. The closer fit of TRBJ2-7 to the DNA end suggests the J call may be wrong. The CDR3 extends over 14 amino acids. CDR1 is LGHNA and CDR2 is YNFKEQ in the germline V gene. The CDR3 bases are TGTGCCAGCAGCCCCGGGACTAGCGCCGACGAGCAGTACTTC. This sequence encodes CASSPGTSADEQYF.

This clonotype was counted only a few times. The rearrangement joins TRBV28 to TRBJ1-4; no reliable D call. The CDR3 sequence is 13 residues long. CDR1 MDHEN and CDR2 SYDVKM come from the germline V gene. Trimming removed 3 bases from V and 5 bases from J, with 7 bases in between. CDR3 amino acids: CASSFWRNEKLFF. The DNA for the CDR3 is TGTGCCAGCAGTTTTTGGAGGAATGAAAAACTGTTTTTT.

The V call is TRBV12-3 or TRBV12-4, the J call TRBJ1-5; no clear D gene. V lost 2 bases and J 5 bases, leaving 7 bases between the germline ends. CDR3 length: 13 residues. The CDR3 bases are TGTGCCAGCAGTTTAAACGCAGATCAGCCCCAGCATTTT. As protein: CASSLNADQPQHF.

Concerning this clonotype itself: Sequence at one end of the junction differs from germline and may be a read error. The CDR3 protein is CASSSGTGGGDTQYF. CDR3 coding DNA: TGCGCCAGCAGCTCGGGGACAGGGGGCGGTGATACGCAGTATTTT. This chain connects TRBV7-2 to TRBJ2-3; TRBD1 aligns across 12 bases. This CDR3 contains 15 residues. Germline CDR1 SGHTA, CDR2 FQGNSA.

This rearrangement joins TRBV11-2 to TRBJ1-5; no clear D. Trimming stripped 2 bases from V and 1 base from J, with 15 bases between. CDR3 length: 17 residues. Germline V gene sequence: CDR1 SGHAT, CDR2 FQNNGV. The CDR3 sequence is CASSLYPQSWSNQPQHF. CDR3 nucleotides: TGTGCCAGCAGCTTATACCCCCAATCTTGGAGCAATCAGCCCCAGCATTTT.

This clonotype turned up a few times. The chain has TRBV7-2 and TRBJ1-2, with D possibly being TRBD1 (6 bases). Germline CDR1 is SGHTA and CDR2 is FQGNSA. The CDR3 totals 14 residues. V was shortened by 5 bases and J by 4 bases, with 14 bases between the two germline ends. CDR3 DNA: TGTGCCAGCAGCGTACAGGGAGTCCCCTATGGCTACACCTTC. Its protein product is CASSVQGVPYGYTF.

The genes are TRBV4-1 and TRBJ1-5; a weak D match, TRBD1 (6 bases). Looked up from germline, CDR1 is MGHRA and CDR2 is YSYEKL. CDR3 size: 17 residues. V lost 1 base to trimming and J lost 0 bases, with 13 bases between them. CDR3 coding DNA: TGCGCCAGCAGCCAAGTACAGGGTGGGGATAGCAATCAGCCCCAGCATTTT. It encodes CASSQVQGGDSNQPQHF.

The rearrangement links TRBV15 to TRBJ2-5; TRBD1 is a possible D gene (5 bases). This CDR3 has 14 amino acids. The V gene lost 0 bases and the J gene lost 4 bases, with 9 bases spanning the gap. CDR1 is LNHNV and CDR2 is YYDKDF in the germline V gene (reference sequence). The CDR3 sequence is CATSRDGRGETQYF. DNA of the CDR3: TGTGCCACCAGCAGAGATGGAAGGGGAGAGACCCAGTACTTC.

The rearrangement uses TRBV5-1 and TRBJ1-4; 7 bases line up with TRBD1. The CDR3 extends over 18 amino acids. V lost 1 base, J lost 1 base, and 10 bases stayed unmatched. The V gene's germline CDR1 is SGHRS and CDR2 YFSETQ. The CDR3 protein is CASSLYWQGDGTNEKLFF. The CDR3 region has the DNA TGCGCCAGCAGCTTGTATTGGCAGGGGGATGGAACTAATGAAAAACTGTTTTTT. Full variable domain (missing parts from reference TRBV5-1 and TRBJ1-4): KAGVTQTPRYLIKTRGQQVTLSCSPISGHRSVSWYQQTPGQGLQFLFEYFSETQRNKGNFPGRFSGRQFSNSRSEMNVSTLELGDSALYLCASSLYWQGDGTNEKLFFGSGTQLSVL.

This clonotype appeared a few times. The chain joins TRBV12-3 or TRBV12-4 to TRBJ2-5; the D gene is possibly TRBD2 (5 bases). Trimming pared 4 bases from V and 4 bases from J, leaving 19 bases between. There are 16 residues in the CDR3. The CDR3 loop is CASSSRSRGGSETQYF. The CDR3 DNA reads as TGTGCCAGCAGTTCGAGGTCCCGAGGAGGTTCAGAGACCCAGTACTTC.

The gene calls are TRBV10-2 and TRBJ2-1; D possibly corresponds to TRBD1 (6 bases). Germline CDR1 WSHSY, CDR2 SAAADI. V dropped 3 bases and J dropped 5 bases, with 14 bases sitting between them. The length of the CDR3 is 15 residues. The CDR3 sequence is CASSELGGYDNEQFF. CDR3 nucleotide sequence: TGCGCCAGCAGTGAACTTGGGGGCTACGACAATGAGCAGTTCTTC.